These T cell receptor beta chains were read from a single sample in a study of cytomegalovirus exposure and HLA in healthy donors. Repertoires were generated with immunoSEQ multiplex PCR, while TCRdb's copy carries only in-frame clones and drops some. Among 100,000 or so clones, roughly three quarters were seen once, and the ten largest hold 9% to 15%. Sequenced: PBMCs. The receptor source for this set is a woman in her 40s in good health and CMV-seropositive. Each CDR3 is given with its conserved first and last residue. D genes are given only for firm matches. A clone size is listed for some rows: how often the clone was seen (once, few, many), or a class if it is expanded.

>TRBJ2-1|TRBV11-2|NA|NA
TGTGCCAGCACCCGTTCCAATGAGCAGTTCTTC
CASTRSNEQFF
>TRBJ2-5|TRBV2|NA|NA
TGTGCCAGCAGTCAAATCCAAGAGACCCAGTACTTC
CASSQIQETQYF
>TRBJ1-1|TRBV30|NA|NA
TGTGCCTGTCAAACAGGAGTTTTT
CACQTGVF
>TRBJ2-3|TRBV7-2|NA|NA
TGTGCCAGCAGCCGTAGACAGGCAGATACGCAGTATTTT
CASSRRQADTQYF
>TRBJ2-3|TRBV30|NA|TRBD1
TGTGCCTGGAGTGTAGACAGGGCCTCAGGTACGCAGTATTTT
CAWSVDRASGTQYF
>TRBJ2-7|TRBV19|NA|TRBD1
TGTGCCAGTAGTACAGACAGGGAACACGAGCAGTACTTC
CASSTDREHEQYF
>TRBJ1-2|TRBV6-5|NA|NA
TGTGCCAGCAGCTCCATGCCACATCAAGATGGCTACACCTTC
CASSSMPHQDGYTF
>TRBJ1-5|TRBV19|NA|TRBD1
TGTGCCAGTAGTGGTGGACAGGGAATAAATCAGCCCCAGCATTTT
CASSGGQGINQPQHF
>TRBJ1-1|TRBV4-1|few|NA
TGCGCCAGCAGCCAAGATAACGGGTACACTGAAGCTTTCTTT
CASSQDNGYTEAFF
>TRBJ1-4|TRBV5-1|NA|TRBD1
TGCGCCAGCAGCTTGGCAGGGGGTAACGCGGAAAAACTGTTTTTT
CASSLAGGNAEKLFF
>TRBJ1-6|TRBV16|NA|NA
TGTGCCAGCAGCCTCCGGGACTTAAATTCACCCCTCCACTTT
CASSLRDLNSPLHF
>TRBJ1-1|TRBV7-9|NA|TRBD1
TGTGCCAGCAGCATGGGGACAGGGAACACTGAAGCTTTCTTT
CASSMGTGNTEAFF
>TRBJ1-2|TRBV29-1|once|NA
TGCAGCGCTGTCGGGGGGAGCTACTATGGCTACACCTTC
CSAVGGSYYGYTF
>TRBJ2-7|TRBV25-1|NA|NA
TGTGCCAGCAGTGAATTCAGTTACGAGCAGTACTTC
CASSEFSYEQYF
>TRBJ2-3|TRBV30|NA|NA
TGTGCCTGGAGTGGGTGGACTAGCACAGATACGCAGTATTTT
CAWSGWTSTDTQYF
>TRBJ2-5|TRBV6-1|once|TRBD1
TGTGCCAGCAGTCCACCCGGGACAGAAGAGACCCAGTACTTC
CASSPPGTEETQYF
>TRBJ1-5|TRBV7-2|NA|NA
TGTGCCAGCAGCTATCAGGGAACCTATAGCAATCAGCCCCAGCATTTT
CASSYQGTYSNQPQHF
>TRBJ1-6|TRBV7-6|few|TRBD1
TGTGCCAGCAGCAACGGACAGGGTAGTTCACCCCTCCACTTT
CASSNGQGSSPLHF
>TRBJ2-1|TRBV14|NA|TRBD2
TGTGCCAGCAGCCGGACTAGCGGGTCCTACAATGAGCAGTTCTTC
CASSRTSGSYNEQFF
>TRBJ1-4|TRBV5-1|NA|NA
TGCGCCAGCAGCGTGACAGTTGCAACTAATGAAAAACTGTTTTTT
CASSVTVATNEKLFF
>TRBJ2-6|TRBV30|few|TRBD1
TGTGCCTGGAGTCCGGGACAGGGGAGTTTGGGGGCCAACGTCCTGACTTTC
CAWSPGQGSLGANVLTF
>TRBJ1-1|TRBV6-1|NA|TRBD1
TGTGCCAGCAGACCTGGACAGGGCTGGACTGAAGCTTTCTTT
CASRPGQGWTEAFF
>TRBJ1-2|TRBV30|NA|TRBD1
TGTGCCTGGACCCCAGGGGGTGGCTACACCTTC
CAWTPGGGYTF
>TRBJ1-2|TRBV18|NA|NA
TGTGCCAGCTCACCAAGTACAGGGACATTCGATGGCTACACCTTC
CASSPSTGTFDGYTF
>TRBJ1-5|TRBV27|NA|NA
TGTGCCAGCAGCCCCACAGGTAGGGGCAATCAGCCCCAGCATTTT
CASSPTGRGNQPQHF
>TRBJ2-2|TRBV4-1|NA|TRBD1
TGCGCCAGCAGCCTATGGACAGGGTTGAACACCGGGGAGCTGTTTTTT
CASSLWTGLNTGELFF
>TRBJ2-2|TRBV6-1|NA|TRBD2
TGTGCCAGCAGCGGACTAGCGGTAACCGGGGAGCTGTTTTTT
CASSGLAVTGELFF
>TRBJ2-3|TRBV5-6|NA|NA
TGTGCCAGCAATAGGGGGGATACGCAGTATTTT
CASNRGDTQYF
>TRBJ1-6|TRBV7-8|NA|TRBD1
TGTGCCAGCAGCTTAGAAGGACAGGGGTATAATTCACCCCTCCACTTT
CASSLEGQGYNSPLHF
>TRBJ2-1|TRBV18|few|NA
TGTGCCAGCTCGGCCCGTGCCACCAGTAACAATGAGCAGTTCTTC
CASSARATSNNEQFF
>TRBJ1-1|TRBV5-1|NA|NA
TGCGCCAGCAGCGTACGACTGGAGAACACTGAAGCTTTCTTT
CASSVRLENTEAFF
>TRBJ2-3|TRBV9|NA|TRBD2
TGTGCCAGCAGCCCTCGGGAGGGCACAGATACGCAGTATTTT
CASSPREGTDTQYF
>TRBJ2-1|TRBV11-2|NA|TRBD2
TGTGCCAGCAGCGGCGGGGGGGCTATTGGGAATGAGCAGTTCTTC
CASSGGGAIGNEQFF
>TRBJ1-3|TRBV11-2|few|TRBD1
TGTGCCAGCAGCCCACCGGGACAGCGAAACACCATATATTTT
CASSPPGQRNTIYF
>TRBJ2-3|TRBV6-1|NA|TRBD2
TGTGCCAGCAATGAGGGACTAGCGGGGGCCACAGATACGCAGTATTTT
CASNEGLAGATDTQYF
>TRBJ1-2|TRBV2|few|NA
TGTGCCAGCAGTGAAGCGCTTCCCAGGGCGGTAGGCTACACCTTC
CASSEALPRAVGYTF
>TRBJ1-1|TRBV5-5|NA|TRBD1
TGTGCCAGCAGCTCCCGGACAGGTGAAGCTTTCTTT
CASSSRTGEAFF
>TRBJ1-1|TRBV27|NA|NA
TGTGCCAGCAGTTTGACTAGGCTGAACACTGAAGCTTTCTTT
CASSLTRLNTEAFF
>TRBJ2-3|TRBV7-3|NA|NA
TGTGCCAGCAGCTCCGGGGTCACAGATACGCAGTATTTT
CASSSGVTDTQYF
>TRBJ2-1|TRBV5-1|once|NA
TGCGCCAGCAGCTTGGGTAGTGGCTCCTACAATGAGCAGTTCTTC
CASSLGSGSYNEQFF
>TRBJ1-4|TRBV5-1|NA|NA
TGCGCCAGCAGCCCGAGGGCAGTCTCAAATGAAAAACTGTTTTTT
CASSPRAVSNEKLFF
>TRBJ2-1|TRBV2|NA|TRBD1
TGTGCCAGCATTACCGGGACAGGGGGTCCGCAGTTCTTC
CASITGTGGPQFF
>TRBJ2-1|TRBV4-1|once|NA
TGCGCCAGCAGCCAGCTAGGCTTGCGGGGTAATGAGCAGTTCTTC
CASSQLGLRGNEQFF
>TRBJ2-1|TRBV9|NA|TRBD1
TGTGCCAGCAGCGTAGAGAGGGGGCGGAATGAGCAGTTCTTC
CASSVERGRNEQFF
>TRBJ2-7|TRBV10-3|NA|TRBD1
TGTGCCATCAGAACAGGGGTCTCCTACGAGCAGTACTTC
CAIRTGVSYEQYF
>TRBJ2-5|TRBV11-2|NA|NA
TGTGCCAGCAGCTGGGACATTCAAGAGACCCAGTACTTC
CASSWDIQETQYF
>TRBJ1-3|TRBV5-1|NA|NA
TGCGCCAGCAGCTCAGATGCGGGAGGTTCTCCTGGAAACACCATATATTTT
CASSSDAGGSPGNTIYF
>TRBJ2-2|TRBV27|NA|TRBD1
TGTGCCAGCAGTGAGGCGATGGGGACAGTTCAGCTCCACACCGGGGAGCTGTTTTTT
CASSEAMGTVQLHTGELFF
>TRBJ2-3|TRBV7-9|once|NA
TGTGCCAGCAGCTTAGGGGCCGGGGTCCCCCTTGACACGCAGTATTTT
CASSLGAGVPLDTQYF
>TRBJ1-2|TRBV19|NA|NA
TGTGCCAGTAGTCCTCAGGGTACTACTAACTATGGCTACACCTTC
CASSPQGTTNYGYTF
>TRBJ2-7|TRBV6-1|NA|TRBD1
TGTGCCAGCAGTGATCCCGGACAGGTTATATACGAGCAGTACTTC
CASSDPGQVIYEQYF
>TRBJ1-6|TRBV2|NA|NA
TGTGCCAGCAGTGAAGGAGGGTTTTCCTATAATTCACCCCTCCACTTT
CASSEGGFSYNSPLHF
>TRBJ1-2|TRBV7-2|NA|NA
TGTGCCAGCACCCCCAAGAGGGGGAATGTCTATGGCTACACCTTC
CASTPKRGNVYGYTF
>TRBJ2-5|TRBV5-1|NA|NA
TGCGCCAGCAGCTTGACAGATCAAGAGACCCAGTACTTC
CASSLTDQETQYF
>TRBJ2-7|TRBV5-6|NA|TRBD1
TGTGCCAGCACCTCGTTTTGGGACAGGGTCCCCTACGAGCAGTACTTC
CASTSFWDRVPYEQYF
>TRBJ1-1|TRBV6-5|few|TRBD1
TGTGCCAGCAGAAAGACAGGGGAGAACACTGAAGCTTTCTTT
CASRKTGENTEAFF
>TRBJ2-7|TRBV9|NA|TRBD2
TGTGCCAGCAGCCCCGAGGGGACTAGCGGGGGGCTCTCCTACGAGCAGTACTTC
CASSPEGTSGGLSYEQYF
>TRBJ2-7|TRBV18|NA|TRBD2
TGTGCCAGCTCACGACTAGCGGAAACCTACGAGCAGTACTTC
CASSRLAETYEQYF
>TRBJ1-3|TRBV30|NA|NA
TGTGCCTGGAGTGCCCACAGGAACACCATATATTTT
CAWSAHRNTIYF
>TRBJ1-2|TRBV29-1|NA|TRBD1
TGCAGCGTCCCAACCGTTGAGGGGGCCCCGAACTATGGCTACACCTTC
CSVPTVEGAPNYGYTF